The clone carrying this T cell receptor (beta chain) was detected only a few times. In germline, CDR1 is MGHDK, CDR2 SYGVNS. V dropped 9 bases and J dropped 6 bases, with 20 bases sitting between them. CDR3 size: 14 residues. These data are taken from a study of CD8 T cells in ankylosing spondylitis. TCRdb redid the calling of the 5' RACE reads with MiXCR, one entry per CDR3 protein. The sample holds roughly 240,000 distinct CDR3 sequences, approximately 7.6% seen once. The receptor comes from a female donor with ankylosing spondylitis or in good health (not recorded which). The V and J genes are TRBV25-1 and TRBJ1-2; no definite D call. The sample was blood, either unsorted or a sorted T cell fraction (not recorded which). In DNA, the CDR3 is TGTGCCAGTACCGGGTATGGTAAAGGAGATGGCTACACCTTC. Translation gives CASTGYGKGDGYTF.